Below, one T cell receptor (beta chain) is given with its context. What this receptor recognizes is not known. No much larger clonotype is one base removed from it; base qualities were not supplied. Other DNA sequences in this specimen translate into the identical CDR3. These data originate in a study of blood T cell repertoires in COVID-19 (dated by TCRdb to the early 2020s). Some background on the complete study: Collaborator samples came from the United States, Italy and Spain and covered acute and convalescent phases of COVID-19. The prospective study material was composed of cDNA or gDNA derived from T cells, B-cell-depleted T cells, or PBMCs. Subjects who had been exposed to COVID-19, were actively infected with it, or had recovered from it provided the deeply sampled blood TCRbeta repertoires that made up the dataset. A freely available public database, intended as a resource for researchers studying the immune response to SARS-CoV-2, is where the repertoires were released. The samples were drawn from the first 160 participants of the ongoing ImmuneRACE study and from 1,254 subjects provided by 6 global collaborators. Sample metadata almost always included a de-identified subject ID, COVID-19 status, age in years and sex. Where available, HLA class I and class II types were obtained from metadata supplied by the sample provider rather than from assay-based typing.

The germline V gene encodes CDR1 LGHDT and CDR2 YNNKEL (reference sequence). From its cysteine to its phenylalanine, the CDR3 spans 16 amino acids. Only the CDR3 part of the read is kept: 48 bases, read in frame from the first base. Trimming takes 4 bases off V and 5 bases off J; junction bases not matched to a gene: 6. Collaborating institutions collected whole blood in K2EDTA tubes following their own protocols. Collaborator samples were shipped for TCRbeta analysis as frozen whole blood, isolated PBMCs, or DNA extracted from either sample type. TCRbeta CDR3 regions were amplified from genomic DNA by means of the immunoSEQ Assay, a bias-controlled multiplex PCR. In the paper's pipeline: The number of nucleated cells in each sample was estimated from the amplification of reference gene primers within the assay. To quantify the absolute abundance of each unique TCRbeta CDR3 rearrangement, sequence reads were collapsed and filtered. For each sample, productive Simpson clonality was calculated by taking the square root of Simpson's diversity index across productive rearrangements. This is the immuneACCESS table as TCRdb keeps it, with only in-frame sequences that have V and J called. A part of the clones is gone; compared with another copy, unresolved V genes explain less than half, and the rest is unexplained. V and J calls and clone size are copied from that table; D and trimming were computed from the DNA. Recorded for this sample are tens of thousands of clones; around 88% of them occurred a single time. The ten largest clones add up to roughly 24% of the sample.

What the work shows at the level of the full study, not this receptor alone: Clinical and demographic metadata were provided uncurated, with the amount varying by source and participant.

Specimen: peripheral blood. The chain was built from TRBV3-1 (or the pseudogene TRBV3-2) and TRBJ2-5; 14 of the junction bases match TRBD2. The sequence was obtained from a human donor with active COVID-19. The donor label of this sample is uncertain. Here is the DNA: TGTGCCAGCAGCCCTGGACTAGCGGGGGGTCAGGAGACCCAGTACTTC. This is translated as CASSPGLAGGQETQYF.